A selection of T cell receptor beta chains follows, all from one sample in a study of blood T cell repertoires in COVID-19. Profiled with immunoSEQ multiplex PCR; TCRdb holds only in-frame clones, not every one. Of over 100,000 clones in the sample, over 70% were seen once. The sample comprised peripheral blood. These receptors were taken from a woman between 45 and 60 years old with acute or convalescent COVID-19. Both conserved end residues are part of each CDR3. The order of the fields is clone size, CDR3 length, D gene, J gene, V gene, CDR3 protein, CDR3 DNA. D genes are given only for firm matches. Clone size is stated in some rows and not others, as once, few, many or a class when expanded.

NA,17,NA,TRBJ2-5,TRBV4-1,CASSQEPLTRGQETQYF,TGCGCCAGCAGCCAAGAGCCCCTTACTAGAGGGCAAGAGACCCAGTACTTC
NA,15,TRBD1,TRBJ2-1,TRBV18,CASSNRDRGYNEQFF,TGTGCCAGCTCAAACCGGGACAGGGGGTACAATGAGCAGTTCTTC
NA,11,NA,TRBJ2-2,TRBV20-1,CSARPAGELFF,TGCAGTGCTAGACCGGCCGGGGAGCTGTTTTTT
NA,15,NA,TRBJ2-2,TRBV6-5,CASGRVNANTGELFF,TGTGCCAGCGGCAGGGTTAACGCGAACACCGGGGAGCTGTTTTTT
NA,17,NA,TRBJ1-2,TRBV6-6,CASSHGGKGTLNYGYTF,TGTGCCAGCAGTCATGGGGGGAAGGGGACCCTAAACTATGGCTACACCTTC
once,15,TRBD1,TRBJ1-2,TRBV2,CASIQTRMQGGGYTF,TGTGCCAGCATTCAGACACGAATGCAGGGGGGTGGCTACACCTTC
NA,14,TRBD1,TRBJ1-2,TRBV18,CASSSGTGPYGYTF,TGTGCCAGCTCGTCCGGGACAGGGCCCTATGGCTACACCTTC
once,16,TRBD1,TRBJ2-5,TRBV5-1,CASSSSPGTVQETQYF,TGCGCCAGCAGCTCCTCCCCGGGGACAGTACAAGAGACCCAGTACTTC
NA,14,TRBD1,TRBJ1-2,TRBV6-2/TRBV6-3,CASSFDRVSYGYTF,TGTGCCAGCAGTTTCGACAGGGTCTCGTATGGCTACACCTTC
NA,13,TRBD1,TRBJ2-2,TRBV2,CASSEQGAGELFF,TGTGCCAGCAGTGAACAGGGGGCCGGGGAGCTGTTTTTT
many,10,NA,TRBJ1-1,TRBV16,CASSQGRAFF,TGTGCCAGCAGCCAAGGTAGAGCTTTCTTT
NA,16,TRBD1,TRBJ1-2,TRBV6-5,CASSFQTGGKNYGYTF,TGTGCCAGCAGTTTCCAGACAGGGGGCAAAAACTATGGCTACACCTTC
NA,14,TRBD2,TRBJ2-3,TRBV10-3,CATGLAGGQRTQYF,TGTGCCACCGGACTAGCGGGGGGGCAAAGAACGCAGTATTTT
once,14,NA,TRBJ1-1,TRBV6-6,CASSSPLQWPEAFF,TGTGCCAGCAGTTCCCCTTTGCAGTGGCCTGAAGCTTTCTTT
NA,16,NA,TRBJ1-3,TRBV7-8,CASSLNAVPSGNTIYF,TGTGCCAGCAGCTTAAATGCGGTTCCTTCTGGAAACACCATATATTTT
NA,16,TRBD2,TRBJ2-7,TRBV5-1,CASSLGNRGGASEQYF,TGCGCCAGCAGCTTGGGAAATCGCGGGGGGGCCAGCGAGCAGTACTTC
NA,14,NA,TRBJ2-3,TRBV5-4,CASSLGAGTDTQYF,TGTGCCAGCAGCTTGGGAGCGGGCACAGATACGCAGTATTTT
NA,13,NA,TRBJ1-2,TRBV6-1,CASSEGRGYGYTF,TGTGCCAGCAGTGAGGGTAGGGGCTATGGCTACACCTTC
NA,14,NA,TRBJ2-4,TRBV12-5,CASGFSGPGNIQYF,TGTGCTAGTGGTTTTTCCGGACCGGGGAACATTCAGTACTTC
few,14,NA,TRBJ1-3,TRBV5-6,CASSPMEAGNTIYF,TGTGCCAGCAGCCCTATGGAGGCTGGAAACACCATATATTTT
few,15,NA,TRBJ1-2,TRBV28,CASRPGFGESYGYTF,TGTGCCAGCAGGCCCGGTTTTGGTGAATCCTATGGCTACACCTTC
NA,15,NA,TRBJ1-2,TRBV2,CASSLQQGANYGYTF,TGTGCCAGCAGCCTTCAACAGGGCGCTAACTATGGCTACACCTTC
NA,13,NA,TRBJ1-5,TRBV7-2,CASSFFRDQPQHF,TGTGCCAGCAGCTTTTTTCGAGATCAGCCCCAGCATTTT
NA,13,TRBD1,TRBJ2-7,TRBV7-2,CASSSGQYGEQYF,TGTGCCAGCAGCTCGGGACAGTACGGCGAGCAGTACTTC
few,15,TRBD1,TRBJ1-5,TRBV5-4,CASSLDGTAGGPQHF,TGTGCCAGCAGCTTGGACGGGACAGCAGGGGGGCCCCAGCATTTT
NA,16,TRBD1,TRBJ1-2,TRBV5-4,CASSFGQGESYGGYTF,TGTGCCAGCAGCTTCGGACAGGGGGAAAGTTATGGTGGCTACACCTTC
NA,14,NA,TRBJ1-2,TRBV7-3,CASSLEGSGYGYTF,TGTGCCAGCAGCTTAGAGGGTTCGGGGTATGGCTACACCTTC
once,13,NA,TRBJ1-2,TRBV6-5,CASRLQGKGGYTF,TGTGCCAGCAGATTACAGGGAAAAGGGGGCTACACCTTC
NA,14,NA,TRBJ1-6,TRBV12-1,CASSFQDRDSPLHF,TGTGCCAGCAGCTTTCAGGACAGGGATTCACCCCTCCACTTT
few,17,NA,TRBJ1-2,TRBV7-2,CASSLRRPTRANYGYTF,TGTGCCAGCAGCCTTCGGAGGCCCACGAGAGCTAACTATGGCTACACCTTC
NA,14,NA,TRBJ1-2,TRBV5-6,CASSIGVANYGYTF,TGTGCCAGCAGCATCGGGGTAGCTAACTATGGCTACACCTTC
NA,19,TRBD1,TRBJ1-1,TRBV5-1,CASSLAGRAGGGIYTEAFF,TGCGCCAGCAGCTTGGCCGGTCGAGCAGGGGGCGGAATCTACACTGAAGCTTTCTTT
NA,11,NA,TRBJ1-1,TRBV6-5,CASSLDRKAFF,TGTGCCAGCAGTCTCGACAGAAAAGCTTTCTTT
NA,17,TRBD1,TRBJ2-7,TRBV12-5,CASGLAPGTGGLYEQYF,TGTGCTAGTGGTTTGGCGCCCGGGACAGGGGGTCTCTACGAGCAGTACTTC
NA,15,NA,TRBJ1-5,TRBV27,CASRRGGRIHQPQHF,TGTGCCAGCAGACGGGGGGGACGGATCCATCAGCCCCAGCATTTT
NA,14,NA,TRBJ2-2,TRBV3-1/TRBV3-2,CASAEGGYTGELFF,TGTGCCAGCGCCGAGGGCGGATACACCGGGGAGCTGTTTTTT
NA,13,TRBD1,TRBJ1-6,TRBV2,CASTQGARSPLHF,TGTGCCAGCACCCAGGGGGCAAGATCACCCCTCCACTTT
NA,15,NA,TRBJ1-6,TRBV28,CASSLRVDYNSPLHF,TGTGCCAGCAGTTTACGGGTAGACTATAATTCACCCCTCCACTTT
once,14,TRBD1,TRBJ2-1,TRBV2,CASSEVQGAGEQFF,TGTGCCAGCAGCGAGGTACAGGGGGCAGGTGAGCAGTTCTTC
NA,15,TRBD1,TRBJ1-5,TRBV7-2,CASSLNGQGIQPQHF,TGTGCCAGCAGTCTTAATGGACAGGGAATTCAGCCCCAGCATTTT
NA,13,NA,TRBJ1-1,TRBV7-2,CASRRQVNTEAFF,TGTGCCAGCAGACGACAGGTGAACACTGAAGCTTTCTTT